The 18 T cell receptor beta chains below were found in one sample sequenced in a study of T cells after yellow fever vaccination. MiXCR, applied by TCRdb to the 5' RACE reads, yields one record per CDR3 protein. The top ten clones hold roughly 43% of a sample with about 130,000 distinct CDR3 sequences, approximately 8.4% of them seen once. Sequencing was performed on CD8+ T cells sorted from PBMCs, taken on the day of the yellow fever booster vaccination. The receptor set was obtained from a man between 18 and 35 years old who received the YFV17D yellow fever vaccine.

The table lists this clonotype with a few counts. The chain has TRBV7-9 and TRBJ2-7; no reliable D call. The CDR3 extends over 13 amino acids. With 3 bases removed from V and 1 base from J, the gap between germline ends came to 7 bases. Germline lookup yields CDR1 SEHNR and CDR2 FQNEAQ (reference sequence). CDR3 amino acids: CASSFRQSYEQYV. The CDR3 nucleotides are TGTGCCAGCAGCTTCCGGCAGTCCTACGAGCAGTACGTC.

In its sample, this clonotype was seen many times. The rearrangement uses TRBV12-3 or TRBV12-4 and TRBJ1-1; D is ambiguous. Trimming left V 4 bases short and J 1 base short, with 10 bases between. This CDR3 spans 14 amino acids. CDR3 loop: CASSSGDSNTEAFF. In DNA, the CDR3 is TGTGCCAGCAGTTCTGGAGATTCGAACACTGAAGCTTTCTTT.

This clonotype was seen only a few times. The gene calls are TRBV18 and TRBJ2-7; D possibly matches TRBD1 or TRBD2 (5 bases each). The V gene's germline CDR1 is KGHSH and CDR2 LQKENI. The CDR3 is 14 residues long. V lost 5 bases to trimming and J lost 0 bases, with 11 bases between them. CDR3 residues: CASSIGASSYEQYF. The CDR3 nucleotides read TGTGCCAGCTCAATCGGGGCCAGCTCCTACGAGCAGTACTTC.

CDR3 loop: CATRTGGNEQFF. CDR3 nucleotides: TGCGCCACCCGGACAGGGGGCAATGAGCAGTTCTTC. The rearrangement joins TRBV5-1 to TRBJ2-1, with 10 bases lining up with TRBD1. The CDR3 has 12 residues. The germline V gene has CDR1 SGHRS and CDR2 YFSETQ. V shed 9 bases, J shed 6 bases, and the junction held 3 bases outside the gene matches.

This clonotype was detected a few times. The rearrangement uses TRBV6-2 or TRBV6-3 and TRBJ2-2; D is undetermined. V dropped 6 bases and J dropped 4 bases, with 9 bases sitting between them. Germline assignment: CDR1 MNHEY and CDR2 SVGEGT. There are 13 residues in the CDR3. CDR3 in amino acids: CASSPWGTGELFF. The CDR3 DNA follows: TGTGCCAGCAGCCCCTGGGGCACCGGGGAGCTGTTTTTT.

This clonotype was counted ten times or more. The chain combines TRBV4-3 with TRBJ2-1, with TRBD1 matching 7 bases. Per the germline V gene, CDR1 is LGHNA and CDR2 is YSLEER. The V and J ends lost 3 bases and 2 bases, in that order; junction bases with no gene match: 4. This CDR3 comprises 15 residues. The CDR3 sequence is CASSQKQGTYNEQFF. The CDR3 nucleotides are TGCGCCAGCAGCCAGAAACAGGGGACCTACAATGAGCAGTTCTTC.

The V gene is TRBV5-4, the J gene TRBJ2-5; 13 bases are a match to TRBD2. Germline V lookup: CDR1 SGHNT, CDR2 YYREEE (reference sequence). The length of the CDR3 is 15 residues. V shed 6 bases, J shed 1 base, and the junction held 3 bases outside the gene matches. Here the CDR3 reads CASKTSGGPQETQYF. The CDR3 DNA reads as TGTGCCAGCAAGACTAGCGGGGGGCCCCAAGAGACCCAGTACTTC.

This clonotype occurred a few times. This chain connects TRBV7-7 to TRBJ2-1, with 9 bases identical to TRBD2. Germline V gene lookup returns CDR1 SSHAT and CDR2 FNYEAQ (reference sequence). The CDR3 totals 16 residues. J was trimmed by 3 bases and V by 1 base; bases with no gene match: 4. The CDR3 bases are TGTGCCAGCAGCTTAGGACCAGCGGGGGGCTACAATGAGCAGTTCTTC. Translating gives CASSLGPAGGYNEQFF.

This clonotype was picked up many times. The chain uses TRBV7-9 and TRBJ2-1; unclear D gene. The CDR3 length is 12 residues. Trimming removed 3 bases at V and 7 bases at J, with 7 bases between. Looked up from germline, CDR1 is SEHNR and CDR2 is FQNEAQ (reference sequence). The CDR3 DNA reads as TGTGCCAGCAGCTTGGCCCCTAATGAGCAGTTCTTC. It codes for CASSLAPNEQFF.

This clonotype was detected a few times. The rearrangement links TRBV6-6 to TRBJ2-1; TRBD2 might be the D (5 bases). Germline-derived CDR1 and CDR2 are MNHNY and SVGAGI (reference sequence). The CDR3 runs 15 residues. V lost 5 bases and J lost 0, with 11 bases in between. The CDR3 bases are TGTGCCAGCAGTATAGCGCCGCTCTCCTACAATGAGCAGTTCTTC. This codes for CASSIAPLSYNEQFF.

This clonotype was seen only a few times. V usage is TRBV27 and J usage is TRBJ2-5, with TRBD2 matching over 10 bases. This CDR3 contains 15 residues. Germline loops: CDR1 MNHEY, CDR2 SMNVEV (reference sequence). This CDR3 is CASRSLAGAQETQYF. The CDR3 DNA sequence: TGTGCATCCCGCTCGCTAGCGGGGGCCCAAGAGACCCAGTACTTC.

In its sample, this clonotype was seen many times. In DNA form, the CDR3 reads TGTGCCAGCAGCGGGACTAGCGGGGGGGCCAATGAGCAGTTCTTC. Translation gives CASSGTSGGANEQFF. V usage is TRBV9 and J usage is TRBJ2-1; 15 bases are a match to TRBD2. Germline trimming cut 3 bases from V and 6 bases from J; bases unmatched to any gene: 1. The CDR3 has 15 residues. The V gene's germline CDR1 is SGDLS and CDR2 YYNGEE.

The chain combines TRBV5-4 with TRBJ2-2; 9 bases agree with TRBD1. CDR3 length: 15 amino acids. Germline CDR1 reads SGHNT; CDR2 reads YYREEE (reference sequence). J lost 5 bases, V lost 3 bases, and 5 bases had no gene match. The CDR3 protein is CASSSGTGWTGELFF. The CDR3 coding sequence is TGTGCCAGCAGCTCAGGGACAGGGTGGACCGGGGAGCTGTTTTTT.

The chain employs TRBV12-5 and TRBJ1-2; D not resolved. Germline lookup yields CDR1 LGHNT and CDR2 FRNRAP. The germline V and J ends were trimmed by 1 base and 4 bases, with 10 bases remaining between them. CDR3 length equals 14 residues. This CDR3 reads CASGLAGDRYGYTF. The CDR3 bases are TGTGCTAGTGGTTTGGCCGGGGATCGCTATGGCTACACCTTC.

The CDR3 region is CASSPQGASTDTQYF. The DNA for the CDR3 is TGTGCCAGCAGCCCCCAGGGGGCGAGCACAGATACGCAGTATTTT. J is TRBJ2-3 and V is TRBV7-3; 8 positions match TRBD1. The germline gives CDR1 SGHTA, CDR2 FQGTGA. This CDR3 spans 15 amino acids. Trimming cost V 5 bases and J 0 bases; bases outside gene matches: 4.

The chain uses TRBV10-3 and TRBJ2-3; D remains ambiguous. The germline V gene has CDR1 ENHRY and CDR2 SYGVKD. The V gene lost 0 bases and the J gene lost 8 bases, with 3 bases spanning the gap. This CDR3 is built from 11 residues. DNA for the CDR3: TGTGCCATCAGTGAGTCGGCTACGCAGTATTTT. Its translation is CAISESATQYF.

This chain joins TRBV12-2 and TRBJ2-5; the table's D call, TRBD2, was not checked against the DNA. TRBV12-2 is noted as a pseudogene. This CDR3 comprises 18 residues. The CDR3 nucleotides are TGTGCAAGTCGCTTAGACCCCCGGCTAGCGGGGGGGAGAGAGACCCAGTACTTC. This encodes CASRLDPRLAGGRETQYF.

This clonotype was observed a few times. This rearrangement joins TRBV20-1 to TRBJ2-1; D might be TRBD1 (6 bases). Trimming removed 0 bases from V and 9 bases from J, with 21 bases in between. This CDR3 region has 16 residues. The germline gives CDR1 DFQATT, CDR2 SNEGSKA (reference sequence). In nucleotides, the CDR3 is TGCAGTGCTAGAGATCAGCTGGGGGCAGGGATCGGTGAGCAGTTCTTC. Its protein product is CSARDQLGAGIGEQFF.